Below, one T cell receptor (beta chain) is given with its context. This may stem from a read error, because a much larger clone lies one nucleotide away. It was RNA transcripts that yielded the amplified TCR beta CDR3 regions. When the TCR CDR3 underwent first-round RT-PCR, the HTBI primer set was used. TCRdb ran MiXCR on the multiplex PCR reads and lists one entry per CDR3 protein. The data hold 500,000 to 600,000 distinct CDR3 sequences, with 46% observed a single time. The data were obtained in a study of T cells in Graves' hyperthyroidism and ophthalmopathy. This TCR was recovered from an adult woman with Graves' disease, either hyperthyroidism or ophthalmopathy (not recorded which). The sequenced sample consisted of peripheral blood or thyroid tissue (not recorded which).

CDR3 DNA: TGTGCCAGCAGTTGGCAGGGACTATACGAGCGGTACTTC. Translation gives CASSWQGLYERYF. The J gene is TRBJ2-7, the V gene TRBV12-3 or TRBV12-4; 7 bases are shared with TRBD2. The CDR3 has 13 residues.